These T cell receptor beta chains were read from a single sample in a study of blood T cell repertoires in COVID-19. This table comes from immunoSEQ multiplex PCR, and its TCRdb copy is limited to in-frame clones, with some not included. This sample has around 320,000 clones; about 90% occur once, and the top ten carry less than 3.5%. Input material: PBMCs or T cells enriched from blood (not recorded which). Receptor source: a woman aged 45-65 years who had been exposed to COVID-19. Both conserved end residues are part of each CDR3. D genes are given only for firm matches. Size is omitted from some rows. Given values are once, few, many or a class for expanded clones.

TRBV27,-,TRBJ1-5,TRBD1,TGTGCCAGCAAGTCAGGGGGCAAAAGTAGCAATCAGCCCCAGCATTTT,CASKSGGKSSNQPQHF
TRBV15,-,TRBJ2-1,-,TGTGCCACCAGCAAGTTTCCTACCGAGCAGTTCTTC,CATSKFPTEQFF
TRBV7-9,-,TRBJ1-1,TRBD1,TGTGCCAGCAGCTTGGGGACAGGGGGGCACACTGAAGCTTTCTTT,CASSLGTGGHTEAFF
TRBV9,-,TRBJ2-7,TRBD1,TGTGCCAGCAGCCCGAGAGGACAGGGGTTCGGAGAGCAGTACTTC,CASSPRGQGFGEQYF
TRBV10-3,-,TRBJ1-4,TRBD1,TGTGCCATCAGAGCAGGGGGGACTGAAAAACTGTTTTTT,CAIRAGGTEKLFF
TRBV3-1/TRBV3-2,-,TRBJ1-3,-,TGTGCCAGCAGCCAGACCGGGACAATTTCTGGAAACACCATATATTTT,CASSQTGTISGNTIYF
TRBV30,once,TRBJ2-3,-,TGTGCCTGGAGTGCGACCCCAGGGGGGACTAGCACAGATACGCAGTATTTT,CAWSATPGGTSTDTQYF
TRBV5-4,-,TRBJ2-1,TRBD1,TGTGCCAGCAGCCTATTAGGGGGCAATAATGAGCAGTTCTTC,CASSLLGGNNEQFF
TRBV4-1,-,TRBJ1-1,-,TGCGCCAGCAGCCAAGGAGGAAGGGCAGGGAGGGACACTGAAGCTTTCTTT,CASSQGGRAGRDTEAFF
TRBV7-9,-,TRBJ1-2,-,TGTGCCAGCAGCCCCGACAGGTGGGGGGGCTACACCTTC,CASSPDRWGGYTF
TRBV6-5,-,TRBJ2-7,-,TGTGCCAGCAGTCTACCTCTGAAATACGAGCAGTACTTC,CASSLPLKYEQYF
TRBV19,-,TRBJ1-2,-,TGTGCCAGTAGTATAGCCCGCACTTTTGGCTACACCTTC,CASSIARTFGYTF
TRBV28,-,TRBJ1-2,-,TGTGCCGCGGCTGGGGCAGACTATGGCTACACCTTC,CAAAGADYGYTF
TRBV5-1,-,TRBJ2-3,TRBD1,TGCGCCAGCAGCTCCGGACAGGTCACAGATACGCAGTATTTT,CASSSGQVTDTQYF
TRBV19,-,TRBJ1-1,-,TGTGCCAGTAGCAATACAGGGAAAGTCATGAACACTGAAGCTTTCTTT,CASSNTGKVMNTEAFF
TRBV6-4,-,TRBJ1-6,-,TGTGCCAGCAGTGACACGCGGAATTCACCCCTCCACTTT,CASSDTRNSPLHF
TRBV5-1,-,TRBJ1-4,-,TGCGCCAGTAAAGAGAATCCTACTAATGAAAAACTGTTTTTT,CASKENPTNEKLFF